Listed below are T cell receptor beta chains from one sample, sequenced in a study of cytomegalovirus exposure and HLA in healthy donors. Profiling relied on immunoSEQ multiplex PCR, and the TCRdb table lists in-frame clones only, not all of them. In the table there are around 67,000 clones, approximately 60% of which are singletons. The sequencing input was PBMCs. Every receptor here comes from a woman in her forties or fifties in good health and CMV-seronegative. Each CDR3 is given with its conserved first and last residue. A D gene is named only where the DNA matches it firmly. Clone size is given for some rows only: seen once, a few or many times, or a class if the clone is expanded.

J gene	clone size	V gene	D gene	CDR3 DNA	CDR3 protein
TRBJ2-7	.	TRBV10-3	TRBD1	TGTGCCGCCACAGGGGCTGGGAGCTCCTACGAGCAGTACTTC	CAATGAGSSYEQYF
TRBJ1-5	.	TRBV28	.	TGTGCCAGCAGTTCCCCCTCTGGAGCTCGTCAGCCCCAGCATTTT	CASSSPSGARQPQHF
TRBJ2-7	few	TRBV6-6	TRBD1	TGTGCCAGCAGCCCCGGGACAGCTTCCTACGAGCAGTACTTC	CASSPGTASYEQYF
TRBJ2-3	.	TRBV5-4	TRBD2	TGTGCCAGCAGCTTGGAGTCTAGCGGGAGGGCCGAAGATACGCAGTATTTT	CASSLESSGRAEDTQYF
TRBJ2-5	once	TRBV27	.	TGTGCCAGCAGTTTAGCGGGGGCACAGACCCAGTACTTC	CASSLAGAQTQYF
TRBJ2-3	.	TRBV6-5	TRBD2	TGTGCCAGCAGTTACTTAGCGGGACCGCTTACTACGCAGTATTTT	CASSYLAGPLTTQYF
TRBJ2-7	.	TRBV12-5	.	TGTGCTAGTGGTACCGGACGGGACTCCTACGAGCAGTACTTC	CASGTGRDSYEQYF
TRBJ2-7	.	TRBV21-1	.	TGTGCCAGCAGCAAGCCGACAGGGAGGAAGTTATCCTACGAGCAGTACTTC	CASSKPTGRKLSYEQYF
TRBJ2-3	.	TRBV6-5	TRBD2	TGTGCCAGCAGTACCGGGGGGTATACGCAGTATTTT	CASSTGGYTQYF
TRBJ1-1	.	TRBV5-1	TRBD1	TGCGCCAGCAGCCCCGGGACAGGGGGAGCTGGCACTGAAGCTTTCTTT	CASSPGTGGAGTEAFF
TRBJ2-7	.	TRBV19	TRBD2	TGTGCCACTACACGTCCTAGCGGGGGTGAGCAGTACTTC	CATTRPSGGEQYF
TRBJ1-2	.	TRBV28	.	TGTGCCAGCAGTTTTCGAGGGCGCGACGGCTACACCTTC	CASSFRGRDGYTF
TRBJ1-2	few	TRBV28	.	TGTGCCAGCAGCCTAAGTAACTATGGCTACACCTTC	CASSLSNYGYTF
TRBJ2-3	few	TRBV29-1	.	TGCAGCGTTGAAGCGAGAGAGGATACGCAGTATTTT	CSVEAREDTQYF
TRBJ1-2	few	TRBV9	.	TGTGCCAGCAGCCCGGCGGAGTCCTATGGCTACACCTTC	CASSPAESYGYTF
TRBJ2-7	.	TRBV18	TRBD1	TGTGCCAGCTCTCCCCGGACAGGAACCGAGCAGTACTTC	CASSPRTGTEQYF
TRBJ2-1	.	TRBV4-1	TRBD2	TGCGCCAGCAGCCAAAATGGGATAGCGGGAGGTTTTGAGCAGTTCTTC	CASSQNGIAGGFEQFF
TRBJ1-4	medium-sized	TRBV6-1	.	TGTGCCAGCAGTAGGACACCAACTAATGAAAAACTGTTTTTT	CASSRTPTNEKLFF
TRBJ1-2	.	TRBV4-3	.	TGCGCCAGCAGCCAAGAGCACAGGGTAGGAGGCTACACCTTC	CASSQEHRVGGYTF
TRBJ1-1	once	TRBV14	.	TGTGCCAGCAGCCCCCAATGGGCGTTGGACACTGAAGCTTTCTTT	CASSPQWALDTEAFF
TRBJ2-2	.	TRBV19	TRBD1	TGTGCCAGCGCGGGACAGGGGGTAATTAACACCGGGGAGCTGTTTTTT	CASAGQGVINTGELFF
TRBJ1-2	once	TRBV9	.	TGTGCCAGCAGCCCCATCAGTAGCGGGGATGGCTACACCTTC	CASSPISSGDGYTF
TRBJ2-7	.	TRBV19	.	TGTGCCAGTAGTTCCCAGACAGTTCGCTACGAGCAGTACTTC	CASSSQTVRYEQYF
TRBJ2-1	few	TRBV4-3	.	TGCGCCAGCAGCCAAGGTACTTACAATGAGCAGTTCTTC	CASSQGTYNEQFF
TRBJ2-7	few	TRBV28	.	TGTGCCAGCAGTTTAACGGGGTCGCGCTACGAGCAGTACTTC	CASSLTGSRYEQYF
TRBJ2-7	.	TRBV19	TRBD1	TGTGCCAGTAGTTCGACGGACAGGACCACCTACGAGCAGTACTTC	CASSSTDRTTYEQYF
TRBJ1-4	.	TRBV6-1	.	TGTGCCAGCAGTACCACCCAGGAGGGGAATGAAAAACTGTTTTTT	CASSTTQEGNEKLFF
TRBJ2-3	.	TRBV29-1	.	TGCAGCGTTGAGACAGTCGGGGATACGCAGTATTTT	CSVETVGDTQYF
TRBJ2-3	.	TRBV7-9	.	TGTGCCAGCAGCGGTGGCCCAGATACGCAGTATTTT	CASSGGPDTQYF
TRBJ2-1	.	TRBV11-3	TRBD1	TGTGCCAGCAGCTCCATGGGACAGGGGGTCTACAATGAGCAGTTCTTC	CASSSMGQGVYNEQFF
TRBJ1-1	.	TRBV10-1	.	TGCGCCAGCAGTGAGACACAGGGTAACACTGAAGCTTTCTTT	CASSETQGNTEAFF
TRBJ2-5	.	TRBV19	TRBD2	TGTGCCAGTAGTACCGCTCCGGGAGGGAACCAAGAGACCCAGTACTTC	CASSTAPGGNQETQYF
TRBJ1-2	few	TRBV28	.	TGTGCCAGCAGTTCATCCTTCGCAGGGCTGATTAACTATGGCTACACCTTC	CASSSSFAGLINYGYTF
TRBJ2-7	few	TRBV4-3	.	TGCGCCAGCAGCTTCTCCTACAGGGCTGACAGCTTTACCTCCTACGAGCAGTACTTC	CASSFSYRADSFTSYEQYF
TRBJ2-1	.	TRBV5-4	.	TGTGCCAGCAGCTTGCCTATGGGCGATGAGCAGTTCTTC	CASSLPMGDEQFF
TRBJ2-3	.	TRBV10-3	.	TGTGCCATCAGTGGGCCTAGCACAGATACGCAGTATTTT	CAISGPSTDTQYF
TRBJ2-2	.	TRBV5-1	.	TGCGCCAGCAGCCCTGCGAGAACCGGGGAGCTGTTTTTT	CASSPARTGELFF
TRBJ2-7	.	TRBV28	.	TGTGCCAGCAGTTTGTTCGGCGAGCAGTACTTC	CASSLFGEQYF
TRBJ1-2	.	TRBV30	TRBD1	TGTGCCTGGAGTGTACAGGGGGCAAGTGGCTACACCTTC	CAWSVQGASGYTF
TRBJ2-7	.	TRBV5-1	.	TGCGCCAGCCGGACAGTCGCGGGAGTGAACGAGCAGTACTTC	CASRTVAGVNEQYF
TRBJ1-1	many	TRBV29-1	.	TGCAGCGTTGTTTTGGCGCGACTAGCTTTCTTT	CSVVLARLAFF
TRBJ2-4	.	TRBV27	TRBD1	TGTGCCAGCAGCCCCGGAGAGGGGGCCTCCAAAAACATTCAGTACTTC	CASSPGEGASKNIQYF
TRBJ2-1	.	TRBV28	TRBD2	TGTGCCAGCAGTCGGGAACTAGCGAGTTACAATGAGCAGTTCTTC	CASSRELASYNEQFF
TRBJ2-1	few	TRBV4-1	TRBD2	TGCGCCAGCAGCCAAGTCCTAGCGGGACGACGGAATGAGCAGTTCTTC	CASSQVLAGRRNEQFF
TRBJ2-1	once	TRBV6-6	TRBD2	TGTGCCAGCAGGAAACGGACTAGCGGCAACAATGAGCAGTTCTTC	CASRKRTSGNNEQFF
TRBJ2-7	.	TRBV30	TRBD1	TGTGCCTGGGACAGGGGCCCTATCTCCTACGAGCAGTACTTC	CAWDRGPISYEQYF
TRBJ1-3	.	TRBV4-3	.	TGCGCCAGCAGCCAGAGACGCCAGGTTCTTCCTGGAAACACCATATATTTT	CASSQRRQVLPGNTIYF
TRBJ1-1	.	TRBV27	.	TGTGCCAGCAGAACCAATCAGGGAAGAGCTTTCTTT	CASRTNQGRAFF
TRBJ1-2	.	TRBV30	TRBD1	TGTGCCTGGAGTGGACAGGGGGTGATTACTGGCTACACCTTC	CAWSGQGVITGYTF